Presented here are 27 T cell receptor beta chains from one specimen sequenced in a study of beta chain features in type 1 diabetes. Sequencing targeted expressed TCRB transcripts, as all isolated RNA had been reverse transcribed. Method: immunoSEQ multiplex PCR; TCRdb's copy keeps in-frame clones and lacks some. The profile covers under 950,000 clones, with roughly a sixth appearing a single time and around 0.02% taken by the ten largest. The sequencing sample was made of naive CD4+ T cells from blood. The receptors were sampled from a woman between 18 and 29 years old in good health.

V gene TRBV28 combines with J gene TRBJ1-5, with D unclear. The CDR3 spans 13 residues. CDR1 is MDHEN and CDR2 is SYDVKM in the germline V gene. Trimming shortened V by 1 base and J by 6 bases, and 7 bases separated the two germline ends. The CDR3 DNA is TGTGCCAGCAGTTTATCTCCTTTTCAGCCCCAGCATTTT. Its protein is CASSLSPFQPQHF.

The gene calls are TRBV7-2 and TRBJ1-3; D gene ambiguous. With 4 bases removed from V and 4 bases from J, the gap between germline ends came to 8 bases. Germline CDR1 is SGHTA and CDR2 is FQGNSA. CDR3 length: 13 amino acids. The DNA of the CDR3 is TGTGCCAGCAGCTCCCCTAAGGGAAACACCATATATTTT. Amino acids: CASSSPKGNTIYF.

V and J are TRBV28 and TRBJ2-1; unclear D gene. This CDR3 comprises 15 residues. V was pared by 11 bases and J by 2 bases, with 19 bases between. Germline V gene lookup returns CDR1 MDHEN and CDR2 SYDVKM. CDR3 DNA sequence: TGTGCCTCCGGCGAGCCGGCCCGGACCTACAATGAGCAGTTCTTC. This translates into CASGEPARTYNEQFF.

The chain carries TRBV2 and TRBJ2-1; D gene unclear. CDR3 length: 12 amino acids. Germline V gene data show CDR1 as SNHLY and CDR2 as FYNNEI. Trimming cost V 8 bases and J 1 base, with 6 bases left between them. The chain's CDR3 is CASDASYNEQFF. As DNA, the CDR3 is TGTGCCAGCGACGCTTCCTACAATGAGCAGTTCTTC.

This chain connects TRBV11-3 to TRBJ1-4; no clear D. Germline V lookup: CDR1 SGHNT, CDR2 YENEEA. The CDR3 runs to 15 residues. The V and J ends lost 4 bases and 6 bases respectively, with 15 bases between them. CDR3 amino acids: CASSSQVAEDEKLFF. CDR3 DNA: TGTGCCAGCAGCTCCCAGGTGGCAGAGGATGAAAAACTGTTTTTT.

The V and J genes are TRBV2 and TRBJ2-7; 7 positions agree with TRBD1. Germline V gene data show CDR1 as SNHLY and CDR2 as FYNNEI. The length of the CDR3 is 14 residues. V lost 6 bases and J lost 4; bases outside the gene matches: 9. The CDR3 sequence is CASSVGTDSYEQYF. The DNA for the CDR3 is TGTGCCAGCAGCGTTGGGACAGATAGTTACGAGCAGTACTTC.

This clone was detected a few times. The junction and the germline gene differ at one end; a read error may be behind it. V and J are TRBV7-8 and TRBJ2-2, with a tentative D call TRBD1 (6 bases). CDR3 size: 13 residues. The germline CDR1 and CDR2 sequences are SGHVS and FQNEAQ. The CDR3 region has the DNA TGTGCCAGCAGCTCAGAGAGGGCAGGGGTGCTGTTTTTT. Its protein is CASSSERAGVLFF. The entire variable domain, with the rest obtained from reference TRBV7-8 and TRBJ2-2, is as follows: GAGVSQSPRYKVAKRGQDVALRCDPISGHVSLFWYQQALGQGPEFLTYFQNEAQLDKSGLPSDRFFAERPEGSVSTLKIQRTQQEDSAVYLCASSSERAGVLFFGEGSRLTVL.

The chain has TRBV5-4 and TRBJ2-1, with TRBD1 matching over 9 bases. Trimming cost V 2 bases and J 9 bases; bases outside gene matches: 9. CDR3 length equals 15 residues. Looked up from germline, CDR1 is SGHNT and CDR2 is YYREEE (reference sequence). The CDR3 region is CASSFGQGWLGEQFF. CDR3 sequence (DNA): TGTGCCAGCAGCTTCGGACAGGGGTGGCTGGGTGAGCAGTTCTTC. Full variable domain (missing parts from reference TRBV5-4 and TRBJ2-1): ETGVTQSPTHLIKTRGQQVTLRCSSQSGHNTVSWYQQALGQGPQFIFQYYREEENGRGNFPPRFSGLQFPNYSSELNVNALELDDSALYLCASSFGQGWLGEQFFGPGTRLTVL.

This clone showed up just a few times. The genes are TRBV2 and TRBJ2-6, with D unresolved. This CDR3 region has 13 residues. Germline loops: CDR1 SNHLY, CDR2 FYNNEI. The V end lost 7 bases, the J end lost 0 bases, and 4 bases lay between the germline ends. The CDR3, as DNA: TGTGCCAGCACCTTCTCTGGGGCCAACGTCCTGACTTTC. Translated, it gives CASTFSGANVLTF.

This clone was observed a handful of times. The chain has TRBV2 and TRBJ2-5; TRBD2 matches 13 bases. Germline CDR1 SNHLY, CDR2 FYNNEI. J was trimmed by 2 bases and V by 6 bases; bases with no gene match: 9. The CDR3 spans 17 residues. The CDR3 bases are TGTGCCAGCAGAAGGGGACTAGCGGGACCACTTCAAGAGACCCAGTACTTC. This translates into CASRRGLAGPLQETQYF.

This clone was detected only a few times. The chain combines TRBV6-5 with TRBJ1-1; 7 bases are a match to TRBD1. CDR3 length equals 13 residues. The germline gives CDR1 MNHEY, CDR2 SVGAGI. With V trimmed by 5 bases and J by 6 bases, 6 bases remained unmatched. CDR3 residues: CASSLQGRAEAFF. DNA for the CDR3: TGTGCCAGCAGTCTACAGGGGAGAGCTGAAGCTTTCTTT.

This chain's CDR3 is CASAAGSYNEQFF. CDR3 DNA: TGTGCCAGCGCGGCAGGCTCCTACAATGAGCAGTTCTTC. The chain employs TRBV2 and TRBJ2-1; D unresolved. V was cut by 8 bases and J by 0 bases, with 8 bases left in between. Germline CDR1 SNHLY, CDR2 FYNNEI. The CDR3 extends over 13 amino acids.

The J gene is TRBJ2-1, the V gene TRBV7-2, with D uncertain. Trimming shortened V by 3 bases and J by 12 bases, and 12 bases separated the two germline ends. The CDR3 is 12 amino acids. The germline CDR1 and CDR2 sequences are SGHTA and FQGNSA. Here the CDR3 reads CASSFDSRTQFF. The CDR3 nucleotides read TGTGCCAGCAGCTTTGATTCTCGGACGCAGTTCTTC.

V usage is TRBV10-3 and J usage is TRBJ2-1; 9 bases fit TRBD1. Germline trimming cut 4 bases from V and 9 bases from J; bases unmatched to any gene: 4. CDR3 size: 13 residues. Looked up from germline, CDR1 is ENHRY and CDR2 is SYGVKD. Here the CDR3 reads CAISGTGVVEQFF. CDR3 nucleotide sequence: TGTGCCATCAGTGGGACAGGGGTGGTTGAGCAGTTCTTC.

This clone showed up just a few times. The V and J genes are TRBV18 and TRBJ2-5, with D unclear. Germline V lookup: CDR1 KGHSH, CDR2 LQKENI. V was shortened by 3 bases and J by 4 bases, with 12 bases between the two germline ends. The CDR3 length is 14 residues. For the CDR3, the DNA is TGTGCCAGCTCACCTACCGTAATAGGAGAGACCCAGTACTTC. Protein product: CASSPTVIGETQYF.

The chain employs TRBV7-3 and TRBJ2-6; D may correspond to TRBD1 or TRBD2 (5 bases each). Germline V lookup: CDR1 SGHTA, CDR2 FQGTGA. The CDR3 spans 15 residues. V was pared by 5 bases and J by 2 bases, with 10 bases between. CDR3 protein: CASSRRGAGANVLTF. The CDR3 nucleotides are TGTGCCAGCAGCCGCCGAGGGGCTGGGGCCAACGTCCTGACTTTC. The full variable domain, completed using reference TRBV7-3 and TRBJ2-6, is GAGVSQTPSNKVTEKGKYVELRCDPISGHTALYWYRQSLGQGPEFLIYFQGTGAADDSGLPNDRFFAVRPEGSVSTLKIQRTERGDSAVYLCASSRRGAGANVLTFGAGSRLTVL.

This clone has just a few counts. The chain uses TRBV28 and TRBJ2-4; tentative D call: TRBD2 (6 bases). Trimming left V 3 bases short and J 8 bases short, with 17 bases between. This CDR3 region has 15 residues. Germline V gene sequence: CDR1 MDHEN, CDR2 SYDVKM. The CDR3 bases are TGTGCCAGCAGTTTCCCCGGGACTGGGGGGTACATTCAGTACTTC. Translated, it gives CASSFPGTGGYIQYF. The full variable domain, completed using reference TRBV28 and TRBJ2-4, is DVKVTQSSRYLVKRTGEKVFLECVQDMDHENMFWYRQDPGLGLRLIYFSYDVKMKEKGDIPEGYSVSREKKERFSLILESASTNQTSMYLCASSFPGTGGYIQYFGAGTRLSVL.

The table lists this clone with a few counts. The rearrangement links TRBV13 to TRBJ2-1, with 10 bases lining up with TRBD1. V was clipped by 4 bases and J by 5 bases; unmatched bases: 5. Germline V gene sequence: CDR1 PRHDT, CDR2 FYEKMQ (reference sequence). This CDR3 has 15 residues. As DNA, the CDR3 is TGTGCCAGCAGCTCGCGACAGGGGGCTAACAATGAGCAGTTCTTC. Protein: CASSSRQGANNEQFF.

This clone was seen more than once but under ten times. The rearrangement joins TRBV7-8 to TRBJ2-3, with TRBD2 matching 8 bases. This CDR3 contains 15 residues. The V gene end was trimmed by 7 bases and the J gene end by 2 bases; junction bases not matched to a gene: 8. Germline lookup yields CDR1 SGHVS and CDR2 FQNEAQ. In nucleotides, the CDR3 is TGTGCCAGCAACCCTTCGGGAGGGTTCACAGATACGCAGTATTTT. Translated: CASNPSGGFTDTQYF. Variable domain in full (rest from reference TRBV7-8 and TRBJ2-3): GAGVSQSPRYKVAKRGQDVALRCDPISGHVSLFWYQQALGQGPEFLTYFQNEAQLDKSGLPSDRFFAERPEGSVSTLKIQRTQQEDSAVYLCASNPSGGFTDTQYFGPGTRLTVL.

This clone came up a few times. The genes are TRBV2 and TRBJ2-7; 8 positions match TRBD2. CDR1 is SNHLY, CDR2 FYNNEI, per germline. This CDR3 is built from 15 residues. Trimming took 6 bases from V and 2 from J; bases not matched to a gene: 9. The CDR3 DNA reads as TGTGCCAGCAGCACCGGCCTAGCGGGTGCCTACGAGCAGTACTTC. Protein: CASSTGLAGAYEQYF.

This clone has more than one count but fewer than ten. V gene TRBV6-5 combines with J gene TRBJ2-1, with D possibly TRBD2 on 6 matching bases. The V end was cut by 5 bases, the J end by 6 bases, with 11 bases between. This CDR3 spans 13 amino acids. CDR1 is MNHEY, CDR2 SVGAGI, per germline. For the CDR3, the DNA is TGTGCCAGCAGTAGCCGGGGGTCCAATGAGCAGTTCTTC. Amino acid sequence: CASSSRGSNEQFF.

This clone was detected only a few times. The chain carries TRBV23-1 and TRBJ2-7, with 11 bases matching TRBD2. TRBV23-1 qualifies as an ORF whose function is uncertain. CDR3 length: 16 amino acids. J lost 6 bases, V lost 2 bases, and 9 bases had no gene match. CDR3 sequence (DNA): TGCGCCAGCAGTCAAACTAGCGGGAGATGTTGTAGCGAGCAGTACTTC. Encoded protein: CASSQTSGRCCSEQYF.

The chain combines TRBV7-9 with TRBJ1-4; 9 nucleotides agree with TRBD1. The CDR3 consists of 16 residues. Trimming at V came to 5 bases and at J to 5 bases, leaving 9 bases not matched to a gene. Germline-derived CDR1 and CDR2 are SEHNR and FQNEAQ (reference sequence). The CDR3 spells CASSPLLTGGNEKLFF. CDR3 sequence (DNA): TGTGCCAGCAGCCCCTTATTGACAGGGGGGAATGAAAAACTGTTTTTT.

Comment on this clone: Other DNA sequences of this sample code for an identical CDR3. The J gene is TRBJ1-1, the V gene TRBV7-9; D is ambiguous. This CDR3 has 13 amino acids. Germline loops: CDR1 SEHNR, CDR2 FQNEAQ (reference sequence). V was clipped by 0 bases and J by 2 bases, with 4 bases between them. In DNA, the CDR3 is TGTGCCAGCAGCTTAGCGGAAAACACTGAAGCTTTCTTT. Its translation: CASSLAENTEAFF.

This clone was picked up a small number of times. The V and J genes are TRBV7-2 and TRBJ2-1; 10 bases fit TRBD1. The germline CDR1 and CDR2 sequences are SGHTA and FQGNSA. This CDR3 spans 15 amino acids. V trimming: 3 bases; J trimming: 8 bases; junction bases outside the gene matches: 7. The CDR3 is CASSFDRGRLYEQFF. For the CDR3, the DNA is TGTGCCAGCAGCTTCGACAGGGGGCGCCTCTATGAGCAGTTCTTC.

The rearrangement joins TRBV5-1 to TRBJ2-6; a weak D match, TRBD2 (5 bases). V lost 5 bases to trimming and J lost 4 bases, with 10 bases between them. CDR1 is SGHRS, CDR2 YFSETQ, per germline. The CDR3 has 14 residues. CDR3 DNA: TGCGCCAGCAGGGGAGTCTCCGGGGCCAACGTCCTGACTTTC. It is translated as CASRGVSGANVLTF.

In DNA, the CDR3 is TGCAGCGTGCAACGGGACAGGGCTTACGAGCAGTACTTC. Translating it yields CSVQRDRAYEQYF. The V gene is TRBV29-1, the J gene TRBJ2-7; 9 nucleotides align to TRBD1. V shed 6 bases and J 4 bases; nucleotides not matched to a gene: 7. Germline V lookup: CDR1 SQVTM, CDR2 ANQGSEA. The CDR3 contains 13 residues.